These T cell receptor beta chains were read from a single sample in a study of cytomegalovirus exposure and HLA in healthy donors. Assay: immunoSEQ multiplex PCR; the TCRdb copy retains only in-frame clones and omits some. This table holds approximately 72,000 clones, around 64% found once. The sample taken for sequencing was PBMCs. The receptors shown here come from a middle-aged man in good health and CMV-seropositive. The CDR3 runs from the conserved cysteine through the conserved F or W. Each record gives: D gene, V gene, clone size, J gene, CDR3 DNA, CDR3 protein. D genes are given only for firm matches. Only some rows state a clone size, as once, few, many or a class for expanded clones.

-	TRBV4-2	-	TRBJ1-2	TGTGCCAGCAGCCAAGATGACAGTTCATATGGCTACACCTTC	CASSQDDSSYGYTF
-	TRBV27	-	TRBJ1-2	TGTGCCAGCAGTCCCCTTTACACGGCCGTGAGGTATGGCTACACCTTC	CASSPLYTAVRYGYTF
-	TRBV5-1	-	TRBJ2-4	TGCGCCAGCAGCTTACAGGGAGCCAAAAACATTCAGTACTTC	CASSLQGAKNIQYF
TRBD1	TRBV4-1	-	TRBJ1-3	TGCGCCAGCAGCCAGGACAGGGGGTCTGGAAACACCATATATTTT	CASSQDRGSGNTIYF
TRBD1	TRBV7-9	few	TRBJ1-3	TGTGCCAGCAGTGACACAGGGGCCCTCTTCTCTGGAAACACCATATATTTT	CASSDTGALFSGNTIYF
TRBD2	TRBV9	few	TRBJ2-5	TGTGCCAGCAGCGTAGGCATAGCGGGGGCCCAAGAGACCCAGTACTTC	CASSVGIAGAQETQYF
-	TRBV7-9	-	TRBJ1-6	TGTGCCAGCAGCTTAGGACAGACTTCACCCCTCCACTTT	CASSLGQTSPLHF
TRBD2	TRBV7-9	few	TRBJ2-7	TGTGCCAGCAGCTTAAGCCCTATAGCGGGGGGGACCTACGAGCAGTACTTC	CASSLSPIAGGTYEQYF
-	TRBV25-1	-	TRBJ2-1	TGTGCCAGCAGTGAGGGGTCGGGGGAGAAGTTCTTC	CASSEGSGEKFF
-	TRBV6-6	-	TRBJ1-2	TGTGCCAGCAGTCCCTCTGATGGCTACACCTTC	CASSPSDGYTF
TRBD2	TRBV2	-	TRBJ2-2	TGTGCCAGCAGCGCAGCGGGGGGGCCGGTCGGGGAGCTGTTTTTT	CASSAAGGPVGELFF
-	TRBV5-1	-	TRBJ1-6	TGCGCCAGCAGCTTATCATTTGGGGGCGAATCACCCCTCCACTTT	CASSLSFGGESPLHF
-	TRBV6-5	few	TRBJ1-1	TGTGCCAGCCGAGCGGAGGTTTCTAACACTGAAGCTTTCTTT	CASRAEVSNTEAFF
-	TRBV29-1	-	TRBJ1-1	TGCAGCGTTGCGTCCTGGGGAGGTTACACTGAAGCTTTCTTT	CSVASWGGYTEAFF
-	TRBV7-3	-	TRBJ1-1	TGTGCCAGCAGCCCAACCGGGGGGAAGGGAGCTTTCTTT	CASSPTGGKGAFF
-	TRBV30	-	TRBJ2-5	TGTGCCTACGCGGCGTTCCAAGAGACCCAGTACTTC	CAYAAFQETQYF
TRBD1	TRBV5-6	-	TRBJ2-7	TGTGCCAGCAGCGGGGGACAGGGGGACGAGCAGTACTTC	CASSGGQGDEQYF
-	TRBV6-1	-	TRBJ2-7	TGTGCCAGCAGTGAAGCGCGGAGGGGGGGGGTAGAGCAGTACTTC	CASSEARRGGVEQYF
-	TRBV2	-	TRBJ1-4	TGTGCCAGCAGTGAAACACGAGCGGAAAAACTGTTTTTT	CASSETRAEKLFF
-	TRBV30	-	TRBJ2-1	TGTGCCTGCGCCATCGGGGCGGGACCTCAGTTCTTC	CACAIGAGPQFF
-	TRBV20-1	-	TRBJ2-5	TGCAGTGCTAGTTCTAGGGAGACCCAGTACTTC	CSASSRETQYF
TRBD2	TRBV7-2	-	TRBJ2-3	TGTGCCAGCAGCTTATTACTAGCGGGTACCCGCACAGATACGCAGTATTTT	CASSLLLAGTRTDTQYF
TRBD1	TRBV6-5	-	TRBJ2-5	TGTGCCAGCAGGTGGGGACAGGGCCTCCAAGAGACCCAGTACTTC	CASRWGQGLQETQYF
-	TRBV4-1	-	TRBJ1-5	TGCGCCAGCAGCCAAGATGGAGGGAGTAATCAGCCCCAGCATTTT	CASSQDGGSNQPQHF
-	TRBV7-2	-	TRBJ2-3	TGTGCCAGCAGCTTAGGTACGGTTCGTAGCACAGATACGCAGTATTTT	CASSLGTVRSTDTQYF
-	TRBV20-1	-	TRBJ1-1	TGCAGTGCTAGTTATGCTTTCTTT	CSASYAFF
TRBD1	TRBV11-3	once	TRBJ2-2	TGTGCCAGCAGCTTAGTGGGACAGATCACCGGGGAGCTGTTTTTT	CASSLVGQITGELFF
-	TRBV20-1	-	TRBJ1-3	TGCAGTTCAGGACAGGGAAACACCATATATTTT	CSSGQGNTIYF
-	TRBV28	-	TRBJ2-2	TGTGCCAGCCTCTCGCGGAGTCGATCCGGGGAGCTGTTTTTT	CASLSRSRSGELFF
-	TRBV5-4	-	TRBJ1-1	TGTGCCAGCAGACTCGGAGGGAACACTGAAGCTTTCTTT	CASRLGGNTEAFF
TRBD1	TRBV18	few	TRBJ2-2	TGTGCCAGCTCACCTACAGAAACAGGGGTCACCGGGGAGCTGTTTTTT	CASSPTETGVTGELFF
TRBD1	TRBV30	-	TRBJ1-1	TGTGCCTGGAGTGTGACAGGGGGCACTGAAGCTTTCTTT	CAWSVTGGTEAFF
-	TRBV7-9	-	TRBJ1-1	TGTGCCAGCAGCTTAGAGACAGGTAACACTGAAGCTTTCTTT	CASSLETGNTEAFF
TRBD2	TRBV30	-	TRBJ2-3	TGTGCCTTTCAGCGGGACCCAAGGGATACGCAGTATTTT	CAFQRDPRDTQYF
-	TRBV5-1	-	TRBJ2-5	TGCGCCAGCAGCTTGGCGGGGGGCCCCCTAGAGACCCAGTACTTC	CASSLAGGPLETQYF
TRBD2	TRBV11-3	few	TRBJ2-3	TGTGCCAGCAGCTTCAGCGGGGGGGCCGGGGATACGCAGTATTTT	CASSFSGGAGDTQYF
TRBD1	TRBV11-2	-	TRBJ1-2	TGTGCCAGCAGCCGAGGGACAGGGTATGGTGGCTACACCTTC	CASSRGTGYGGYTF
-	TRBV28	-	TRBJ1-2	TGTGCCAGCAGTTTAACCAGCTATGGCTACACCTTC	CASSLTSYGYTF
TRBD1	TRBV5-1	-	TRBJ1-1	TGCGCCAGCAGCTTGCAGAATATACAGGGGGGTAAAGCTTTCTTT	CASSLQNIQGGKAFF
TRBD2	TRBV2	-	TRBJ2-1	TGTGCCAGCAGTCGGCTGGGGGGGGGATACTACAATGAGCAGTTCTTC	CASSRLGGGYYNEQFF
TRBD2	TRBV2	-	TRBJ2-1	TGTGCCAGCAGTGTCTCTAGCGGCTCCTACAATGAGCAGTTCTTC	CASSVSSGSYNEQFF
-	TRBV18	-	TRBJ2-7	TGTGCCAGCTCACCTAGCCAGGGCTACGAGCAGTACTTC	CASSPSQGYEQYF
TRBD1	TRBV7-8	few	TRBJ1-3	TGTGCCAGCAGCTTGGTACAGGGGCTATCTGGAAACACCATATATTTT	CASSLVQGLSGNTIYF
TRBD1	TRBV5-1	-	TRBJ1-4	TGCGCCAGCGGACGCGGGACAGGGGATGAAAAACTGTTTTTT	CASGRGTGDEKLFF
-	TRBV25-1	-	TRBJ2-5	TGTGCCAGCAGTGAAGGGGCGTCGGTGGGGGGCCAAGAGACCCAGTACTTC	CASSEGASVGGQETQYF
TRBD1	TRBV5-6	few	TRBJ1-2	TGTGCCAGCAGCATGGGACAGGGGATCTCCTGGGGCTACACCTTC	CASSMGQGISWGYTF
TRBD2	TRBV14	-	TRBJ2-5	TGTGCCAGCAGCCAAGATAGCGCGGGGGTTATAATTGGGACCCAGTACTTC	CASSQDSAGVIIGTQYF
-	TRBV14	once	TRBJ1-1	TGTGCCAGCAGCCAAGGTACAGGGCGGGTGAACACTGAAGCTTTCTTT	CASSQGTGRVNTEAFF
TRBD2	TRBV7-3	-	TRBJ2-5	TGTGCCATCGAACCGAGACCCCTACGGGGGGACTACCAAGAGACCCAGTACTTC	CAIEPRPLRGDYQETQYF
-	TRBV5-6	-	TRBJ2-3	TGTGCCAGCAGCTCTATACCGGCAGGTTTGGCAGATACGCAGTATTTT	CASSSIPAGLADTQYF
-	TRBV30	-	TRBJ1-2	TGTGCCTGGAGTGAAGGGGGGGGTTATGGCTACACCTTC	CAWSEGGGYGYTF